This T cell receptor beta chain was captured in a study of T cell responses to AZD1222 COVID-19 vaccine. Libraries were prepared by immunoSEQ multiplex PCR; TCRdb keeps only in-frame clonotypes and omits some of them. The table shows roughly 140,000 clones, with approximately 89% occurring only once. Germline CDR1 is SGHRS and CDR2 is YFSETQ. V trimming: 4 bases; J trimming: 0 bases; junction bases outside the gene matches: 3. The CDR3 runs to 14 residues. The study, taken as a whole, reports: Targets within unmutated variant regions were reportedly found for nearly half of spike-specific TCRs. White British donors predominated, females outnumbered males, and clonal diversity was possibly underestimated.

As concerns this clone: Its antigen is currently unknown.

The TCR was taken from an adult in good health. The gene calls are TRBV5-1 and TRBJ2-7; the match to TRBD1 covers 8 bases. Specimen: peripheral blood, collected on day 0 of AZD1222 vaccination. In nucleotides, the CDR3 is TGCGCCAGCAGCGAAGGGACAGGCTCCTACGAGCAGTACTTC. It codes for CASSEGTGSYEQYF.